The following is a TCR beta chain sequence with its context. Its antigen is as yet unknown. The CDR3 extends 3 residues past the end of the read, so its final part is completed from the germline J gene. Measured with immunoSEQ multiplex PCR; TCRdb has only the in-frame clones, and not every one. Its table records about 33,000 clones. CD4+CD25+CD127- Tregs, CD4+CD25- non-Tregs, CD4 and CD8 cells were sorted. The record originates from a study of Tregs in tolerant kidney transplant recipients. Background on the study: Related graft donors supplied nonmyeloablative bone marrow transplants, and mixed chimerism was transient. Study outcomes and limitations: Validation in larger populations is needed because few patients were studied. The most relevant donor-specific Treg TCRbeta repertoire apparently came from expansion with activated donor B cells.

This CDR3 contains 15 residues. CDR1 and CDR2 from the germline V gene are WNHNN and SYGVQD (reference sequence). V lost 6 bases to trimming and J lost 0 bases; unmatched junction nucleotides: 7. The sequencing here drew on CD8+ T cells from blood, taken before the transplant. The sequence was obtained from a human donor who received a combined kidney and bone marrow transplant. The chain couples TRBV10-1 to TRBJ2-7, with 8 nucleotides matching TRBD1. CDR3 sequence reads: CASSLNRGSSYEQYF. The sequenced part of the CDR3 DNA is TGCGCCAGCAGCCTTAACAGGGGGAGCTCCTACGAG.